These 32 T cell receptor beta chains came from one sample sequenced in a study of cytomegalovirus exposure and HLA in healthy donors. Some clones are missing from TCRdb's copy, which holds only in-frame ones; the method was immunoSEQ multiplex PCR. The sample lists approximately 160,000 clones; roughly nine tenths were seen once. Sequencing was carried out using PBMCs. The source of these receptors is a woman younger than 35 in good health and CMV-seropositive.

V gene TRBV7-6 combines with J gene TRBJ2-1; perhaps TRBD2 as D (5 bases). Deletions cut 0 bases from V and 2 bases from J, with 8 bases between. Germline loops: CDR1 SGHVS, CDR2 FNYEAQ. This CDR3 region has 15 residues. The CDR3 is CASSLAGEAYNEQFF. The CDR3, as DNA: TGTGCCAGCAGCTTAGCGGGAGAGGCCTACAATGAGCAGTTCTTC.

This clone was detected only once. The chain joins TRBV4-1 to TRBJ2-7, with TRBD1 matching over 9 bases. Germline V gives CDR1 MGHRA, CDR2 YSYEKL. After removal of 3 bases from V and 2 bases from J, the junction contained 11 bases not matched to a gene. The CDR3 contains 17 residues. The CDR3 spells CASSQGGDRGVTYEQYF. In nucleotides, the CDR3 is TGCGCCAGCAGCCAGGGGGGAGACAGGGGGGTAACCTACGAGCAGTACTTC.

The chain combines TRBV2 with TRBJ2-3; 11 bases align to TRBD2. Germline CDR1 is SNHLY and CDR2 is FYNNEI. V gave up 8 bases and J gave up 0 bases; unmatched junction bases: 1. The CDR3 consists of 14 residues. CDR3 DNA sequence: TGTGCCAGCCGACTAGCGGGGAGCACAGATACGCAGTATTTT. Protein product: CASRLAGSTDTQYF.

The chain couples TRBV4-2 to TRBJ1-1, with D perhaps matching TRBD1 (5 bases). Germline V lookup: CDR1 LGHNA, CDR2 YNFKEQ. This CDR3 is 18 amino acids long. The V and J ends lost 1 base and 4 bases respectively, with 22 bases between them. The CDR3 region has the DNA TGTGCCAGCAGCCAAGGGCCCCCCGGGGGTAACGAGGCCACTGAAGCTTTCTTT. Its protein product is CASSQGPPGGNEATEAFF.

The genes are TRBV30 and TRBJ2-1; TRBD2 matches at 8 bases. J lost 0 bases, V lost 5 bases, and 3 bases had no gene match. The CDR3 totals 14 residues. The germline V gene encodes CDR1 GTSNPN and CDR2 SVGIG (reference sequence). DNA of the CDR3: TGTGCCTGGGGGGGGACTAGCTCCTACAATGAGCAGTTCTTC. Amino acid sequence: CAWGGTSSYNEQFF.

V is TRBV28 and J is TRBJ1-2, with 8 bases identical to TRBD1. The length of the CDR3 is 16 residues. V lost 10 bases and J lost 2; bases outside the gene matches: 15. Germline V gene lookup returns CDR1 MDHEN and CDR2 SYDVKM. CDR3 in amino acids: CAIGRTGKKWNYGYTF. DNA for the CDR3: TGTGCCATAGGAAGGACAGGGAAGAAATGGAACTATGGCTACACCTTC.

The genes are TRBV5-1 and TRBJ2-1, with D maybe TRBD2 (6 bases). The CDR3 sequence is 13 residues long. Deletions cut 5 bases from V and 6 bases from J, with 12 bases between. CDR1 is SGHRS, CDR2 YFSETQ, per germline. The CDR3 coding sequence is TGCGCCAGCAGGTCCGTTAGCGGCAATGAGCAGTTCTTC. This encodes CASRSVSGNEQFF.

The CDR3 nucleotides read TGTGCCAGCAGGGGGGGACAGGGTCGCACTGAAGCTTTCTTT. Its translation: CASRGGQGRTEAFF. The chain employs TRBV5-4 and TRBJ1-1; 9 positions agree with TRBD1. Germline V gene data show CDR1 as SGHNT and CDR2 as YYREEE (reference sequence). The ends lost 5 bases at V and 4 bases at J; junction bases unmatched: 6. CDR3 length: 14 residues. The full variable domain, completed using reference TRBV5-4 and TRBJ1-1, is ETGVTQSPTHLIKTRGQQVTLRCSSQSGHNTVSWYQQALGQGPQFIFQYYREEENGRGNFPPRFSGLQFPNYSSELNVNALELDDSALYLCASRGGQGRTEAFFGQGTRLTVV.

The chain has TRBV29-1 and TRBJ1-1; D is undetermined. Germline CDR1 and CDR2: SQVTM and ANQGSEA. Trimming left V 7 bases short and J 1 base short, with 10 bases between. The CDR3 runs to 12 residues. The DNA for the CDR3 is TGCAGCGGTAGAGGGTCGAACACTGAAGCTTTCTTT. Encoded protein: CSGRGSNTEAFF.

The genes are TRBV11-2 and TRBJ1-1; possible D gene TRBD1, 5 bases. V was pared by 0 bases and J by 1 base, with 12 bases between. The germline CDR1 and CDR2 sequences are SGHAT and FQNNGV. CDR3 length: 16 amino acids. CDR3 sequence reads: CASSLDAVGRNTEAFF. CDR3 DNA: TGTGCCAGCAGCTTAGATGCCGTGGGGCGGAACACTGAAGCTTTCTTT.

The J gene is TRBJ2-1, the V gene TRBV7-3, with D perhaps matching TRBD2 (6 bases). The CDR3 runs to 16 residues. Germline lookup yields CDR1 SGHTA and CDR2 FQGTGA. V lost 2 bases and J lost 3, with 14 bases in between. The chain's CDR3 is CASSLRAGSNYNEQFF. The CDR3 DNA reads TGTGCCAGCAGCTTACGGGCGGGGTCGAACTACAATGAGCAGTTCTTC.

The chain joins TRBV7-2 to TRBJ2-2, with 15 nucleotides matching TRBD2. The CDR3 has 16 amino acids. Looked up from germline, CDR1 is SGHTA and CDR2 is FQGNSA. Unmatched junction bases numbered 3, after V lost 5 bases and J lost 5 bases. CDR3: CASSLGLAGGTGELFF. CDR3 DNA: TGTGCCAGCAGCCTTGGACTAGCGGGAGGGACCGGGGAGCTGTTTTTT.

The V call is TRBV2, the J call TRBJ2-5; D might be TRBD1 (5 bases). Germline-derived CDR1 and CDR2 are SNHLY and FYNNEI. The CDR3 covers 13 residues. V shed 6 bases and J shed 1 base, with 9 bases lying between them. The CDR3: CASRETAQETQYF. The CDR3 coding sequence is TGTGCCAGCAGAGAGACAGCCCAAGAGACCCAGTACTTC.

The chain has TRBV9 and TRBJ2-2, with a weak D call TRBD2 (6 bases). The CDR3 length is 17 residues. CDR1 and CDR2 from the germline V gene are SGDLS and YYNGEE. V dropped 0 bases and J dropped 5 bases, with 17 bases sitting between them. The CDR3 DNA is TGTGCCAGCAGCGTAGCTCGCAAGGGAGGTGTGACCGGGGAGCTGTTTTTT. Amino acids: CASSVARKGGVTGELFF.

The V and J genes are TRBV5-1 and TRBJ2-1; TRBD1 matches 9 bases. Germline assignment: CDR1 SGHRS and CDR2 YFSETQ. The V segment lost 4 bases and the J segment 14 bases; nucleotides outside the gene matches: 16. The CDR3 runs to 15 residues. The CDR3 nucleotides read TGCGCCAGCAGCCTGGAACCGGGACAGGGTAGAGTAGAGTTCTTC. Amino acid sequence: CASSLEPGQGRVEFF.

The CDR3 DNA reads TGTGCCAGCTCTCCGAGGGCGGGGAACATTCAGTACTTC. Amino acid sequence: CASSPRAGNIQYF. The rearrangement joins TRBV7-3 to TRBJ2-4; TRBD2 might be the D (6 bases). The length of the CDR3 is 13 residues. Germline CDR1 SGHTA, CDR2 FQGTGA. Trimming left V 8 bases short and J 7 bases short, with 15 bases between. Drawing the rest from reference TRBV7-3 and TRBJ2-4, the complete variable domain is GAGVSQTPSNKVTEKGKYVELRCDPISGHTALYWYRQSLGQGPEFLIYFQGTGAADDSGLPNDRFFAVRPEGSVSTLKIQRTERGDSAVYLCASSPRAGNIQYFGAGTRLSVL.

V is TRBV25-1 and J is TRBJ2-7; 10 bases are a match to TRBD1. The CDR3 has 16 residues. Germline loops: CDR1 MGHDK, CDR2 SYGVNS. J lost 3 bases, V lost 5 bases, and 10 bases had no gene match. CDR3 sequence (DNA): TGTGCCAGCAGTTCAGTCCGGACAGGGGGATACTACGAGCAGTACTTC. Translated: CASSSVRTGGYYEQYF.

The V call is TRBV19, the J call TRBJ2-1, with 11 bases matching TRBD2. Germline V CDR1 and CDR2: LNHDA, SQIVND (reference sequence). Trimming at V came to 4 bases and at J to 4 bases, leaving 3 bases not matched to a gene. The CDR3 loop spans 15 amino acids. CDR3 amino acids: CASSKGLAAYNEQFF. Here the CDR3 DNA reads TGTGCCAGTAGTAAGGGACTAGCGGCTTACAATGAGCAGTTCTTC.

To note about this clone: One end of the junction varies from germline; a read error may be responsible. This rearrangement joins TRBV30 to TRBJ1-1; D remains ambiguous. The CDR3 covers 14 residues. Germline V gene sequence: CDR1 GTSNPN, CDR2 SVGIG (reference sequence). The CDR3 sequence: CVWTLGPQNTEAFF. DNA for the CDR3: TGTGTCTGGACCCTTGGGCCGCAGAACACTGAAGCTTTCTTT.

The chain links TRBV30 to TRBJ2-3; D is unclear. V lost 1 base to trimming and J lost 3 bases, with 8 bases between them. Germline loops: CDR1 GTSNPN, CDR2 SVGIG (reference sequence). The CDR3 loop spans 13 amino acids. For the CDR3, the DNA is TGTGCCTGGAGTGGGGCAGCAACAGATACGCAGTATTTT. It encodes CAWSGAATDTQYF.

In DNA form, the CDR3 reads TGTGCCAGTCAAAGCCCGAACACCGGGGAGCTGTTTTTT. Its translation is CASQSPNTGELFF. J is TRBJ2-2 and V is TRBV28; D gene uncertain. V was shortened by 9 bases and J by 0 bases, with 8 bases between the two germline ends. This CDR3 is 13 amino acids long. Germline values: CDR1 MDHEN, CDR2 SYDVKM.

This clone was counted a single time. J is TRBJ2-3 and V is TRBV19, with TRBD2 identical over 9 bases. Germline assignment: CDR1 LNHDA and CDR2 SQIVND (reference sequence). Unmatched junction bases numbered 5, after V lost 3 bases and J lost 4 bases. This CDR3 is 15 amino acids long. The CDR3 is CASSMAGGAADTQYF. The DNA for the CDR3 is TGTGCCAGTAGTATGGCGGGGGGGGCTGCAGATACGCAGTATTTT.

The chain carries TRBV29-1 and TRBJ2-1, with 13 bases aligning to TRBD2. This CDR3 contains 19 residues. V lost 4 bases and J lost 0; bases outside the gene matches: 12. The germline V gene encodes CDR1 SQVTM and CDR2 ANQGSEA. The CDR3 DNA is TGCAGCGTTGGTCTGGCGACTAGCGGGAGGACGAGCTCCTACAATGAGCAGTTCTTC. Residues: CSVGLATSGRTSSYNEQFF.

This clone appeared a single time. The rearrangement uses TRBV19 and TRBJ1-3; the D gene is possibly TRBD1 (6 bases). V shed 5 bases and J shed 3 bases, with 20 bases lying between them. The CDR3 loop spans 17 amino acids. Germline V gene sequence: CDR1 LNHDA, CDR2 SQIVND (reference sequence). The CDR3 DNA follows: TGTGCCAGTAGTGGGAAATCGGGGGGCGCATTTGGAAACACCATATATTTT. It translates to CASSGKSGGAFGNTIYF.

The rearrangement joins TRBV15 to TRBJ1-1; 8 bases align to TRBD1. CDR1 is LNHNV and CDR2 is YYDKDF in the germline V gene (reference sequence). The CDR3 extends over 17 amino acids. J gave up 4 bases and V 3 bases, and 13 bases lay outside the gene matches. In DNA, the CDR3 is TGTGCCACCAGCAGTGCGGGGAGGACAGGGAGGATCACTGAAGCTTTCTTT. It is translated as CATSSAGRTGRITEAFF.

This chain links TRBV7-9 with TRBJ2-5; no firm D call. This CDR3 has 12 residues. The V end was cut by 6 bases, the J end by 2 bases, with 7 bases between. Germline lookup yields CDR1 SEHNR and CDR2 FQNEAQ (reference sequence). The CDR3 coding sequence is TGTGCCAGCAGTTATCGTCAAGAGACCCAGTACTTC. Its protein product is CASSYRQETQYF.

V and J are TRBV19 and TRBJ1-4; 7 bases are shared with TRBD1. The CDR3 length is 13 residues. Germline CDR1 reads LNHDA; CDR2 reads SQIVND (reference sequence). Unmatched junction bases numbered 3, after V lost 6 bases and J lost 5 bases. The DNA for the CDR3 is TGTGCCAGTAGGACAGGGATAAATGAAAAACTGTTTTTT. Its translation: CASRTGINEKLFF.

This clone was counted a single time. V usage is TRBV28 and J usage is TRBJ1-5; 7 nucleotides align to TRBD1. Germline CDR1 and CDR2: MDHEN and SYDVKM. V trimming: 6 bases; J trimming: 1 base; junction bases outside the gene matches: 6. The CDR3 length is 15 residues. CDR3: CASSPGQESNQPQHF. The CDR3 DNA sequence: TGTGCCAGCAGCCCTGGACAGGAGAGCAATCAGCCCCAGCATTTT.

The CDR3 sequence is CASSITGRAYNEQFF. CDR3 sequence (DNA): TGTGCCAGTAGTATTACAGGGCGAGCCTACAATGAGCAGTTCTTC. V is TRBV19 and J is TRBJ2-1; possible D gene TRBD1, 6 bases. The V and J ends lost 3 bases and 2 bases respectively, with 11 bases between them. Germline V gene lookup returns CDR1 LNHDA and CDR2 SQIVND (reference sequence). The CDR3 extends over 15 amino acids.

The chain uses TRBV14 and TRBJ1-5; D may be TRBD1 (5 bases). The V and J ends lost 6 bases and 0 bases respectively, with 12 bases between them. In germline, CDR1 is SGHDN, CDR2 FVKESK. The CDR3 has 15 residues. DNA for the CDR3: TGTGCCAGCAGTCTCGGGGGGATTAGCAATCAGCCCCAGCATTTT. This translates into CASSLGGISNQPQHF.

The V call is TRBV7-3, the J call TRBJ2-3; no reliable D call. The CDR3 is 16 residues long. In germline, CDR1 is SGHTA, CDR2 FQGTGA. Trimming removed 1 base at V and 1 base at J, with 12 bases between. This CDR3 is CASSLISATGTDTQYF. The CDR3 DNA follows: TGTGCCAGCAGCTTAATTTCAGCGACGGGCACAGATACGCAGTATTTT.

The chain uses TRBV29-1 and TRBJ1-1; D unclear. The CDR3 totals 14 residues. The ends were cut back, 0 bases at V and 4 bases at J, with 12 bases in the middle. The V gene's germline CDR1 is SQVTM and CDR2 ANQGSEA. DNA for the CDR3: TGCAGCGTTGAAGATCCTGAGGGTTTCACTGAAGCTTTCTTT. Its protein product is CSVEDPEGFTEAFF.